This paragraph reports one TCR beta chain. Its antigen is not known. The sample is drawn from a study of vaccination and CD4 T cells after COVID-19. Background on the study: The BNT162b2 or mRNA-1273 vaccine was given to participants in two doses.

Sequencing of cultured CD4+ T cell DNA used the Oncomine TCR Beta short-read assay. MiXCR, run by TCRdb on the PCR reads, gives a single entry per CDR3 protein. Of roughly 18,000 distinct CDR3 sequences in the sample, approximately 57% were seen once. Germline CDR1 is LNHDA and CDR2 is SQIVND (reference sequence). Trimming took off 5 bases at V and 6 bases at J, with 17 bases between the two ends. This CDR3 has 15 amino acids. Sample treatment: roughly 10-day PBMC culture with coronavirus spike peptide pools or control peptides (ViraFEST assay). With peptide pools, ViraFEST first expanded antigen-specific T cells and afterwards sequenced their TCRs. Peptide pools at about 11 ug/ml, together with 8.5 to 10 IU/ml IL-2, were added to cultures of roughly 2.1 million PBMCs per well. Study observations and caveats: Post-vaccination, and not before, a median roughly 86% of reactive clones appeared in convalescent patients.

This receptor was obtained from a human donor who had recovered from COVID-19. The chain employs TRBV19 and TRBJ1-5; D is unclear. Sequenced here: CD4+ T cells from blood, cultured in vitro, sampled before SARS-CoV-2 vaccination. Written as DNA, the CDR3 is TGTGCCAGTAGTCCTGACGGAGGGTACGCTCAGCCCCAGCATTTT. Protein: CASSPDGGYAQPQHF. Supplemented by reference TRBV19 and TRBJ1-5, the full variable domain reads DGGITQSPKYLFRKEGQNVTLSCEQNLNHDAMYWYRQDPGQGLRLIYYSQIVNDFQKGDIAEGYSVSREKKESFPLTVTSAQKNPTAFYLCASSPDGGYAQPQHFGDGTRLSIL.